The present entry profiles one TCR beta chain with its context. The sample comes from a study of blood T cell repertoires in COVID-19. Study background: Researchers got acute and convalescent COVID-19 samples from the United States, Italy and Spain. From T cells, B-cell-depleted T cells, or PBMCs came the material, which was cDNA or gDNA.

The V end lost 3 bases, the J end lost 0 bases, and 6 bases lay between the germline ends. The CDR3 loop spans 14 amino acids. Germline V gene sequence: CDR1 MNHEY, CDR2 SVGAGI. In the source study's methods: Reference gene primer amplification gave estimated nucleated cell counts. Sequencing was performed with immunoSEQ multiplex PCR; in TCRdb, only in-frame clones are kept and a portion is missing. The V and J calls and clone size come from that table; D and trimming were worked out from the DNA. Altogether under 200,000 clones are present, about nine tenths being singletons, with the ten largest covering 0.45% to 0.65%.

The source of this sequence is a man over 45 with acute or convalescent COVID-19. The V and J genes are TRBV6-5 and TRBJ1-5, with D hard to call. The sequenced sample consisted of peripheral blood. The DNA of the CDR3 is TGTGCCAGCAGTTATCGGGGTAGCAATCAGCCCCAGCATTTT. Its protein product is CASSYRGSNQPQHF.